This entry is about one TCR beta chain. This specimen belongs to a study of control samples from healthy donors and cancer patients. The assay was immunoSEQ multiplex PCR, and TCRdb's table has in-frame clones only and misses some. The sample lists 140,000 or so clones; 90% to 95% were seen once. In germline, CDR1 is MNHEY, CDR2 SVGAGI. The CDR3 length is 14 residues. Deletions cut 6 bases from V and 6 bases from J, with 18 bases between. The chain uses TRBV6-5 and TRBJ2-7; D possibly uses TRBD1 or TRBD2 (9 bases each). Sequences were obtained from PBMCs. This TCR came from a man aged 55 to 70 with colorectal cancer. The CDR3 spells CASRREGTGIEQYF. The CDR3 DNA follows: TGTGCCAGCAGGCGGGAGGGGACAGGGATCGAGCAGTACTTC.